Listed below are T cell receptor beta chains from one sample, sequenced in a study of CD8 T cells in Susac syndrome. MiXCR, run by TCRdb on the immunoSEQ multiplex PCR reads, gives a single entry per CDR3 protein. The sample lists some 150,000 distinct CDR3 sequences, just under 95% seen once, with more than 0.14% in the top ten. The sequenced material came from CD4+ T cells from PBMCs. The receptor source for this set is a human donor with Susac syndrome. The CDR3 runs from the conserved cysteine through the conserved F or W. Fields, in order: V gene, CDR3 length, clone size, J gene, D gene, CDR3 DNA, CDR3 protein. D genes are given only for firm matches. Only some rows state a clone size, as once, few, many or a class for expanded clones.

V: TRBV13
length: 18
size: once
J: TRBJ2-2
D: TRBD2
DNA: TGTGCCAGCAGCCCAAGCCCCCCCCTAGCGGAGGCCACCGGGGAGCTGTTTTTT
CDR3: CASSPSPPLAEATGELFF

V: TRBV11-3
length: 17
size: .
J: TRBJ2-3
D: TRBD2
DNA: TGTGCCAGCAGCCTCGGGACTAGCGGGGGAAACACAGATACGCAGTATTTT
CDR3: CASSLGTSGGNTDTQYF

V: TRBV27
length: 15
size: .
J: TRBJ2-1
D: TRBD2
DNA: TGTGCCAGCAGATACGGGACTAGCGGGACCTATGAGCAGTTCTTC
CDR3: CASRYGTSGTYEQFF

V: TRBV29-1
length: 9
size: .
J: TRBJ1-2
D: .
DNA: TGCAGCGTGGAAAACTCCTACACCTTC
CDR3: CSVENSYTF

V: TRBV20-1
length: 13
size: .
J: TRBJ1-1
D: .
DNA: TGCAGTGCTGAACGGTTTTCGAACACTGAAGCTTTCTTT
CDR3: CSAERFSNTEAFF

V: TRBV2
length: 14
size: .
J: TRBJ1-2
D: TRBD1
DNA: TGTGCCAGCAGTGGGGGACAGAGTCTCTATGGCTACACCTTC
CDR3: CASSGGQSLYGYTF

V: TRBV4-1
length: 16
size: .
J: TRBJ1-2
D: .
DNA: TGCGCCAGCAGCCAAGTTGGCAGGGCGAGTAACTATGGCTACACCTTC
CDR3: CASSQVGRASNYGYTF

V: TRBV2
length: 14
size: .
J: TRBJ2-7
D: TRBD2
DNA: TGTGCCACCTCGAAAGCGGGAGAGTCTAGCGAGCAGTACTTC
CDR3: CATSKAGESSEQYF

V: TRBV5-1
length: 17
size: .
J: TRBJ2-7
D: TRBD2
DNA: TGCGCCAGCACAAGACAGGGACTAGCGGGAGGGACCTACGAGCAGTACTTC
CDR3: CASTRQGLAGGTYEQYF

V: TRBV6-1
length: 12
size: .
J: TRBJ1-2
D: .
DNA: TGTGCCAGCGCCAGGGATAACTATGGCTACACCTTC
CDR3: CASARDNYGYTF

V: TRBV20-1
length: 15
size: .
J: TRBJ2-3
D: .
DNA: TGCAGTGCTAGAGTTCCAGGGCTAGAGGGAGATACGCAGTATTTT
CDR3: CSARVPGLEGDTQYF

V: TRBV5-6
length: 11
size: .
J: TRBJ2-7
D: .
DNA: TGTGCCAGCAGCTTGAGCAACGAGCAGTACTTC
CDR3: CASSLSNEQYF

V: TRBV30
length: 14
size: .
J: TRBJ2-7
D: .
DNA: TGTGCCTGGAGTTTGGGAACAGGAGCCTACGAGCAGTACTTC
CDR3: CAWSLGTGAYEQYF

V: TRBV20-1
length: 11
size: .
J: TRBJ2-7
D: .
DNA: TGCAGTGCCGAAGACGAAGAGGAGCAGTACTTC
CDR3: CSAEDEEEQYF

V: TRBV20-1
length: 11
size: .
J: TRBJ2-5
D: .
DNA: TGCAGTGCGACAAGTTGGGGGACCCAGTACTTC
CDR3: CSATSWGTQYF

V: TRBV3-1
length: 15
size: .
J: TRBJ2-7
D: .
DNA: TGTGCCAGCAGCCAAGATCCGGGACATGCTAACGAGCAGTACTTC
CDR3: CASSQDPGHANEQYF

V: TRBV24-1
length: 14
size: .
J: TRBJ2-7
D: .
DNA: TGTGCCACCAGTCGGGATCCGGGGATCTACGAGCAGTACTTC
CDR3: CATSRDPGIYEQYF

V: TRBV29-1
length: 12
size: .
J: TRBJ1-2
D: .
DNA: TGCAGCGTTGTCGGCAAGAACTATGGCTACACCTTC
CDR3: CSVVGKNYGYTF

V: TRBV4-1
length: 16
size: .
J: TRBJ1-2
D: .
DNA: TGCGCCAGCAGCCAAGAAACAGCAGGGCTGCACTATGGCTACACCTTC
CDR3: CASSQETAGLHYGYTF

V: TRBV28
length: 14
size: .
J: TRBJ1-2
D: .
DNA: TGTGCCAGCAGCCTATGGTTAGCGACGGAAGGCTACACCTTC
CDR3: CASSLWLATEGYTF

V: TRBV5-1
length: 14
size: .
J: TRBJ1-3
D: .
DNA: TGCGCCAGCAGCTTAGCAGGTAGTGGAAACACCATATATTTT
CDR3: CASSLAGSGNTIYF

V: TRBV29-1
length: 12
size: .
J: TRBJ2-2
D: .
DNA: TGCAGCGTTGCAGGGTTCACCGGGGAGCTGTTTTTT
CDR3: CSVAGFTGELFF

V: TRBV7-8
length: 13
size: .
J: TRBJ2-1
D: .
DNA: TGTGCCAGCAGCTTAGGACTATTCAATGAGCAGTTCTTC
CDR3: CASSLGLFNEQFF

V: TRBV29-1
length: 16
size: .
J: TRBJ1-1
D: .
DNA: TGCAGCGTTGGGTACGGCGAGGGACACATGAACACTGAAGCTTTCTTT
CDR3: CSVGYGEGHMNTEAFF

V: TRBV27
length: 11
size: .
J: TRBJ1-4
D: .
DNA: TGTGCCAGCAGTTGGGGTGAAAAACTGTTTTTT
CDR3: CASSWGEKLFF

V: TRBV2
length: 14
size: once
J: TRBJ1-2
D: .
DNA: TGTGCCAGCAGTGATGACCCAGGGGATCTTGGCTACACCTTC
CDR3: CASSDDPGDLGYTF

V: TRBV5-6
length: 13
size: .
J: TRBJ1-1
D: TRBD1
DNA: TGTGCCAGCAGCGCGGGACAGCTCACTGAAGCTTTCTTT
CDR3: CASSAGQLTEAFF

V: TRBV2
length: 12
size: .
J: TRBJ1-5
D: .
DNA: TGTGCCAGCACCCCAGGCCCCCAGCCCCAGCATTTT
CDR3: CASTPGPQPQHF

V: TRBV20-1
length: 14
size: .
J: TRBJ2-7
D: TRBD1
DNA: TGCAGTGCTCCACGGGCAGGGGGCACCTACGAGCAGTACTTC
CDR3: CSAPRAGGTYEQYF

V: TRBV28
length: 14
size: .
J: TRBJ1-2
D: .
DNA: TGTGCCAGCAGTTTGCCCGGACAGTTCTATGGCTACACCTTC
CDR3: CASSLPGQFYGYTF

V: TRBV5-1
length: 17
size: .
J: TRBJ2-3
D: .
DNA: TGCGCCAGCAGCTTGAGACGTGTAGCAGAAAGCACAGATACGCAGTATTTT
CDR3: CASSLRRVAESTDTQYF

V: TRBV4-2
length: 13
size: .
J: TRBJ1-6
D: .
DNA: TGTGCCAGCAGCCAAGGCCGGGATTCACCCCTCCACTTT
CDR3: CASSQGRDSPLHF

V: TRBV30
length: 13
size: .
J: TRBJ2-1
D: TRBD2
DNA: TGTGCCTGGGAGGGACTAGCGGGTGATGAGCAGTTCTTC
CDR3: CAWEGLAGDEQFF

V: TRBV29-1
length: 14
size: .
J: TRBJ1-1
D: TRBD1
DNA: TGCAGCGTTAAAGAACAGGGGGTAGTCACTGAAGCTTTCTTT
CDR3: CSVKEQGVVTEAFF

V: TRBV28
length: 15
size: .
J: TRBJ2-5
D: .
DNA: TGTGCCAGCAGTCTCGGGACCGTACGTCAAGAGACCCAGTACTTC
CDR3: CASSLGTVRQETQYF

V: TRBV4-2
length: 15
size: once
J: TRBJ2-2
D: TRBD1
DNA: TGTGCCAGCAGCCAAGACGGACAGGGGGTCGGGGAGCTGTTTTTT
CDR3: CASSQDGQGVGELFF

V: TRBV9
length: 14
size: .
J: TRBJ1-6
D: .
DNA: TGTGCCAGCAGCCCCCGGACTTGGGAGTCACCCCTCCACTTT
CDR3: CASSPRTWESPLHF

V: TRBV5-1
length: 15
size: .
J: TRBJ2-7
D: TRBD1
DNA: TGCGCCAGCAGCGACTACAGGGGGCCCATATACGAGCAGTACTTC
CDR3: CASSDYRGPIYEQYF

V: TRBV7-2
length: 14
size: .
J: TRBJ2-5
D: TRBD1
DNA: TGTGCCAGCAGCTTGGGACAGGCACAAGAGACCCAGTACTTC
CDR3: CASSLGQAQETQYF

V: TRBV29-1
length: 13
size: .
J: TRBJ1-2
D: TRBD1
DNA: TGCAGCGTTGAATGGCGACAGGGGCATGGCTACACCTTC
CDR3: CSVEWRQGHGYTF

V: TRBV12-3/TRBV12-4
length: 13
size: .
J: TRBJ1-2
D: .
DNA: TGTGCCAGCAGTCCCCCGGGACACAAGGGCTACACCTTC
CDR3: CASSPPGHKGYTF

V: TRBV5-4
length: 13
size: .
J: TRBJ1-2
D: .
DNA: TGTGCCAGCAGCTTGGTTGGGCCAAACGGCTACACCTTC
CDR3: CASSLVGPNGYTF

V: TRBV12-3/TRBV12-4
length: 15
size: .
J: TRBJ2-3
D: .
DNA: TGTGCCAGCAGCCCTGACCGACTGGGCACAGATACGCAGTATTTT
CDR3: CASSPDRLGTDTQYF

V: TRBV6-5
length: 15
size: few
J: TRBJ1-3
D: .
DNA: TGTGCCAGCAGTTACGGGGGTCTCTCTGGAAACACCATATATTTT
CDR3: CASSYGGLSGNTIYF

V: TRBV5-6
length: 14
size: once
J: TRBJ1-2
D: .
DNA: TGTGCCAGCAGCGGAGCAAGACAGAACTATGGCTACACCTTC
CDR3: CASSGARQNYGYTF

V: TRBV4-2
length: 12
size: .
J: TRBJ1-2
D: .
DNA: TGTGCCAGCAGCACGGGGGCCGGTGGCTACACCTTC
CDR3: CASSTGAGGYTF

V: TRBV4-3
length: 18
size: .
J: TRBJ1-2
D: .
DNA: TGCGCCAGCAGCCAAGCCCCACATACCGCCGGGGCCCCGGGGGGCTACACCTTC
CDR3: CASSQAPHTAGAPGGYTF

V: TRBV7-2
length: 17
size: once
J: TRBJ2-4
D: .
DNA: TGTGCCAGCAGCCTGACCGTCTTTCAGGGGCAGGGGAACATTCAGTACTTC
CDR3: CASSLTVFQGQGNIQYF

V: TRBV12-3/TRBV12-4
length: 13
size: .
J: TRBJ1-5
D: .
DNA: TGTGCCAGCAGGGGGGTGTCGGGTCAGCCCCAGCATTTT
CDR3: CASRGVSGQPQHF

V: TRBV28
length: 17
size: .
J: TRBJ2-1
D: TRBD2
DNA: TGTGCCAGCAGCTGGGGACTAGCGGGAGAGGCGGGCAATGAGCAGTTCTTC
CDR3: CASSWGLAGEAGNEQFF

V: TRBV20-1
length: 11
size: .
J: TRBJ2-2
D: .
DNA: TGCAGTGCTAGAGGTCCCGGGGAGCTGTTTTTT
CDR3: CSARGPGELFF

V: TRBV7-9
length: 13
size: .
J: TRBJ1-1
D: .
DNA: TGTGCCAGCAGCTTTACACAGAACACTGAAGCTTTCTTT
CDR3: CASSFTQNTEAFF

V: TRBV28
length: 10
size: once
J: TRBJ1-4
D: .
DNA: TGTGCCAGCGGGAGGGAAAAACTGTTTTTT
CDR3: CASGREKLFF

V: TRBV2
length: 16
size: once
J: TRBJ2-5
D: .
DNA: TGTGCCAGCAGTGAACGTGGGACAAAGGCCGGGGAGACCCAGTACTTC
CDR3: CASSERGTKAGETQYF

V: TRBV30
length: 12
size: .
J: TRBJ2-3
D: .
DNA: TGTGCCTGGAGGGTTCCCACAGATACGCAGTATTTT
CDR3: CAWRVPTDTQYF

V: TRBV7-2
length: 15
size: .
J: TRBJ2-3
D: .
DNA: TGTGCCAGCAGCTTAGGGACACGAGCGACAGATACGCAGTATTTT
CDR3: CASSLGTRATDTQYF

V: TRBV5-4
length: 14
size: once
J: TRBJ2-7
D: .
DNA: TGTGCCAGCAGTTCTAAGGGTAGCTCCTACGAGCAGTACTTC
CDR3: CASSSKGSSYEQYF

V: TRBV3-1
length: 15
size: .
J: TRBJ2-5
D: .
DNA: TGTGCCAGCAGCCACGGAGTATTAACGCCAGAGACCCAGTACTTC
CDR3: CASSHGVLTPETQYF

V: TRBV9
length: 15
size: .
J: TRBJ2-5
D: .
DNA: TGTGCCAGCAGCCCCGCCGGGACGAAACAAGAGACCCAGTACTTC
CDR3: CASSPAGTKQETQYF